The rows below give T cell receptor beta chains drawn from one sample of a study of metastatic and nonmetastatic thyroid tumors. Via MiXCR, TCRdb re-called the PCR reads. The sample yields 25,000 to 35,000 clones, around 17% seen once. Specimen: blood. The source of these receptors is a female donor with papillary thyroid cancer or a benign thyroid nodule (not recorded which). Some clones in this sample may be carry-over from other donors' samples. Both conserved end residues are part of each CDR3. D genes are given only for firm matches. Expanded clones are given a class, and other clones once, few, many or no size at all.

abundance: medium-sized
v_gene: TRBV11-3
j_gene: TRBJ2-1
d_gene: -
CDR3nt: TGTGCCAGCAGTCGTACACGGGAAGGGGAGCAGTTCTTC
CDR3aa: CASSRTREGEQFF

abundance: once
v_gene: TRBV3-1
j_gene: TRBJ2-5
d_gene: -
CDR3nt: TGTGCCAGCAGCCACCGACGCTCGGGGGCCCAAGAGACAAAGTACTTC
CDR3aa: CASSHRRSGAQETKYF

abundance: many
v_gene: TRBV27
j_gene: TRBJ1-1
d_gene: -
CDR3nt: TGTGCCAGCAGTCCCCGGGCTGGACATATGAACACTGAAGCTTTCTTT
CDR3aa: CASSPRAGHMNTEAFF

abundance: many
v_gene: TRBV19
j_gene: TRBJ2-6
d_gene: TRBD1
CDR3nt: TGTGCCAGTAGTCGGGGACAGTACTCTGGGGCCAACGTCCTGACTTTC
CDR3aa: CASSRGQYSGANVLTF

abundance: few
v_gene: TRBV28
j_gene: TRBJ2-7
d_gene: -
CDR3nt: TGTGCCAGCACCCCCCGAGACATGGGCTCCTACGAGCAGTACTTC
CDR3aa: CASTPRDMGSYEQYF

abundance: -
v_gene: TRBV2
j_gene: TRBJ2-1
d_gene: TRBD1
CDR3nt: TGTGCCAGAAGTGACTACAGGGGGAATGAGCAGTTCTTC
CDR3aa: CARSDYRGNEQFF

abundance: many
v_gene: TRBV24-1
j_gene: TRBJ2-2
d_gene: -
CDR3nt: TGTGCCACCAGTGACTCCCGGACGGTCCTTATCCGGACCGGGGAGCTGTTTTTT
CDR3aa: CATSDSRTVLIRTGELFF

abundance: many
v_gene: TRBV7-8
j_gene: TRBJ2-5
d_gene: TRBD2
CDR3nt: TGTGCCAGCAGAGCCTCTAGCGGAGAGACCCAGTACTTC
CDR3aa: CASRASSGETQYF

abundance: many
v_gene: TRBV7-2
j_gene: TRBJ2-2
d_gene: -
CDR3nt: TGTGCCAGCAGCTTAGGACGGAGTAACTCCGGGGAGCTGTTTTTT
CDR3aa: CASSLGRSNSGELFF

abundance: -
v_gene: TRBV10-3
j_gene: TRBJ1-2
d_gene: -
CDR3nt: TGCGCCATCGGGGGGGCAGCAGCTAACTATTGCTACACCTTC
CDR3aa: CAIGGAAANYCYTF

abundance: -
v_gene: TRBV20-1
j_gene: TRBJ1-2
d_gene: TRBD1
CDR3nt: TGCAGTGCTCAGGGAGGGCAGGGGGGTTCTGGCTACACCTTC
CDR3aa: CSAQGGQGGSGYTF

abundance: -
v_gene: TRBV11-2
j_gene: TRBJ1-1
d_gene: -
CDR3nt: TGTGCCAGCAGCGAAACAGGTTTTGGGTCCACTGAAGCTTTCTTT
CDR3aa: CASSETGFGSTEAFF

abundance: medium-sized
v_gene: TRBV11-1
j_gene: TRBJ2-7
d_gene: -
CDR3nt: TGTGCCAGCAGCTTAGAGGGCAGCTCCTACGAGCAGTACTTC
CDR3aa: CASSLEGSSYEQYF

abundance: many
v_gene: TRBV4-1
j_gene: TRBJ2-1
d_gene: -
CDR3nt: TGCGCCAGCAGCCAAGACTTGCGGGCTGAGCAGTTCTTC
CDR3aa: CASSQDLRAEQFF